This T cell receptor (beta chain) was recovered during a study of T cell responses to AZD1222 COVID-19 vaccine. About this clone: Antigen specificity is unknown.

Method: immunoSEQ multiplex PCR; TCRdb's copy keeps in-frame clones and lacks some. The table lists more than 110,000 clones, 89% of them singletons. General study findings and limits: Most donors were white British and more were female, and clonal diversity was possibly underestimated.

Germline V CDR1 and CDR2: MGHRA, YSYEKL. The trim removed 2 bases at V and 1 base at J, leaving 2 bases unmatched. The CDR3 is made up of 15 amino acids. V usage is TRBV4-1 and J usage is TRBJ1-5, with TRBD1 matching over 7 bases. Sequencing was performed on peripheral blood, taken on day 0 of AZD1222 vaccination. The receptor's source is an adult in good health. The CDR3 DNA is TGCGCCAGCAGCCAACCGGGACAGAGCAATCAGCCCCAGCATTTT. Translating gives CASSQPGQSNQPQHF.